The source of this TCR beta chain is a study of blood T cell repertoires in COVID-19. V lost 5 bases and J lost 4; bases outside the gene matches: 9. Germline V gene sequence: CDR1 MNHEY, CDR2 SVGEGT. CDR3 size: 15 residues. This table comes from immunoSEQ multiplex PCR, and its TCRdb copy is limited to in-frame clones, with some not included. This table holds about 160,000 clones, about 86% found once. The chain uses TRBV6-2 or TRBV6-3 and TRBJ1-1, with 8 bases lining up with TRBD1. The specimen sequenced was peripheral blood. The source of this sequence is a woman of 80 years or more with acute or convalescent COVID-19. In nucleotides, the CDR3 is TGTGCCAGCAGTGATCGGACAGGGTGGGGCACTGAAGCTTTCTTT. This translates into CASSDRTGWGTEAFF.